This T cell receptor beta chain originates from a study of blood T cells in healthy people across ages (dated by TCRdb to about 2015). Background for the entire study: In model experiments, template switching captured roughly one uniquely barcoded TCR beta cDNA molecule for every two T cells. The study measured age-related changes in TCR beta repertoire diversity using deep sequencing normalized with unique cDNA molecular identifiers. To avoid experimental bias, donors of different ages were randomly spread across the sequencing lanes. The donors were divided into four age groups: young (average about 16 years), middle-aged (roughly 40), aged (about 61) and long-lived (nearly 85). Using the same blood draw, the study looked at two additional independent replicas of 1 million unique cDNA reads for two donors, one aged 18 to 30 and the other aged 80 or older.

The investigation overall reported the following: Estimates of total diversity based on one million sequenced T cells were regarded as lower bounds and as underestimates. Donor CMV infection status was unknown, potentially confounding age-related changes in expanded clonotypes. Observed TCR beta diversity correlated strongly with the percentage of naive T cells measured by flow cytometry. Conclusive comparison of naive and antigen-experienced compartments was prevented by the profiling of bulk unsorted PBMCs. Compared with the aged group, the long-lived group had more naive CD4+ T cells, fewer expanded clones and increased TCR diversity, suggesting age selection. Observed TCR beta diversity per million T cells fell roughly linearly with age, and a significant reduction was already apparent by age roughly 40.

Library preparation used 5' RACE. A second PCR of about 6 to 12 cycles was run with a J-beta primer mix and a sample-barcoded 5' primer. A template-switch 5' adaptor carrying 12 random nucleotides introduced a unique molecular identifier onto each TCR beta cDNA molecule. Each sample yielded at least 3 million CDR3-containing paired-end reads. First-strand cDNA synthesis was performed from all RNA using the Mint cDNA synthesis kit, with priming by a TRBC-specific oligonucleotide. Following uracil-DNA glycosylase treatment, a first 18-cycle PCR with universal primers M1SS and BC2_uni_R was performed on all cDNA. As for the original processing: For normalization, 1 million high-quality reads were randomly selected from each sample, with every read carrying a distinct molecular identifier. Reads with shared molecular identifiers were discarded instead of being binned into consensus sequences. CDR3 identification, clonotype clustering and error correction used MiTCR with a Q25 quality threshold and the strictest error-elimination algorithm. Lower-bound total TCR beta diversity was estimated with a nonparametric unseen species model using Euler transformation. Starting from the raw public reads, TCRdb applied fastp trimming at Q25, assembled clones with MiXCR and retained in-frame beta chains. Rows merge per CDR3 protein into single entries with the most common DNA and genes. The V and J calls reflect TCRdb's pipeline rather than the authors' work. The sample records 1.8 million or so distinct CDR3 sequences, around 42% of which are singletons. Of the sample, around 23% is held by the ten largest clones.

In the germline V gene, CDR1 corresponds to MNHEY and CDR2 to SVGAGI. The CDR3 spans 11 residues, from the cysteine through the phenylalanine. Only the CDR3 part of the read is kept: 33 bases, read in frame from the first base. V is cut by 4 bases and J by 8 bases, and the space between the germline ends is 8 bases. This clonotype occurred many times. Its antigen remains unidentified. No base qualities exist here, and no much larger clone lies one base off it. Donors were under 40 systemically healthy Caucasian individuals from Russia aged 6 to 90 years. Roughly 9.5 milliliters of peripheral blood were drawn from each donor into EDTA-treated Vacutainer tubes. PBMCs were isolated by Ficoll-Paque density-gradient centrifugation, with at least 7 million obtained per sample. Total RNA was extracted from PBMCs with Trizol reagent, with at least 5 micrograms obtained per sample. Naive CD45RAhigh/CD27high T cell percentages were measured by flow cytometry on a PBMC aliquot from every donor.

This chain is built from TRBV6-5 and TRBJ1-2; the D gene lacks a confident call. Specimen: blood. The receptor comes from a human donor in good health. The sequenced DNA is TGTGCCAGCAGTTCGGTTAGGGGCTACACCTTC. It is translated as CASSSVRGYTF.